Each of the 12 T cell receptor beta chains below was sequenced from the same sample in a study of cytotoxic CD8 clonotypes in ibrutinib-treated CLL. Clones were read by immunoSEQ multiplex PCR, and TCRdb kept only the in-frame ones, dropping some. The sample contains about 140,000 clones, 70% to 85% of which appear only once. The specimen was PBMCs, collected after 12 months of ibrutinib treatment. These receptors were taken from a human donor with chronic lymphocytic leukemia.

This sequence joins TRBV7-8 and TRBJ2-7; D is possibly TRBD1 (6 bases). Between the trimmed V and J ends, which lost 4 bases and 2 bases, there was a span of 15 bases. Germline V CDR1 and CDR2: SGHVS, FQNEAQ. This CDR3 is 15 amino acids long. Here the CDR3 reads CASSSTPGQTYEQYF. The CDR3 DNA sequence: TGTGCCAGCAGCTCTACCCCGGGACAAACCTACGAGCAGTACTTC.

The chain has TRBV7-9 and TRBJ1-2; D uncertain. CDR1 and CDR2 (germline): SEHNR, FQNEAQ (reference sequence). This CDR3 has 13 amino acids. V lost 1 base and J 6 bases, leaving 9 bases between the germline ends. CDR3 bases: TGTGCCAGCAGCTTAGTCGCGAAAAATGGCTACACCTTC. Protein: CASSLVAKNGYTF.

This chain connects TRBV5-1 to TRBJ2-5; 10 bases are a match to TRBD2. This CDR3 has 15 amino acids. The trim removed 7 bases at V and 2 bases at J, leaving 8 bases unmatched. CDR1 and CDR2 (germline): SGHRS, YFSETQ. This chain's CDR3 is CASGTSGMGQETQYF. The CDR3, as DNA: TGCGCCAGCGGAACTAGCGGGATGGGGCAAGAGACCCAGTACTTC.

The chain carries TRBV27 and TRBJ2-6, with D uncertain. Germline V CDR1 and CDR2: MNHEY, SMNVEV (reference sequence). This CDR3 region has 15 residues. The V end was cut by 3 bases, the J end by 4 bases, with 10 bases between. CDR3 sequence reads: CASSFDAAGANVLTF. In DNA form, the CDR3 reads TGTGCCAGCAGTTTTGACGCCGCGGGGGCCAACGTCCTGACTTTC.

V gene TRBV28 combines with J gene TRBJ2-3, with D tentatively TRBD1 (7 bases). CDR3 size: 16 residues. CDR1 is MDHEN and CDR2 is SYDVKM in the germline V gene. V lost 4 bases, J lost 3 bases, and 17 bases lay in between. The CDR3 here is CASSSPRQGGTDTQYF. The CDR3, as DNA: TGTGCCAGCAGTTCCCCCCGGCAGGGGGGTACAGATACGCAGTATTTT.

The chain employs TRBV19 and TRBJ2-7, with D perhaps TRBD1 (6 bases). This CDR3 region has 13 residues. Germline loops: CDR1 LNHDA, CDR2 SQIVND (reference sequence). The V end was cut by 5 bases, the J end by 3 bases, with 11 bases between. CDR3: CASSLGQSYEQYF. The CDR3 bases are TGTGCCAGTAGTCTCGGACAGAGCTACGAGCAGTACTTC.

The table lists this clone with a few counts. This rearrangement joins TRBV18 to TRBJ1-3; D gene unclear. Trimming took off 3 bases at V and 2 bases at J, with 11 bases between the two ends. CDR1 and CDR2 from the germline V gene are KGHSH and LQKENI. This CDR3 has 15 residues. The CDR3 region has the DNA TGTGCCAGCTCACCTGGCCAGGTTCCTGGAAACACCATATATTTT. Translated, it gives CASSPGQVPGNTIYF. Full variable domain (remainder filled in from reference TRBV18 and TRBJ1-3): NAGVMQNPRHLVRRRGQEARLRCSPMKGHSHVYWYRQLPEEGLKFMVYLQKENIIDESGMPKERFSAEFPKEGPSILRIQQVVRGDSAAYFCASSPGQVPGNTIYFGEGSWLTVV.

The rearrangement joins TRBV18 to TRBJ2-3; 12 nucleotides align to TRBD2. The junction had 5 bases not matched to a gene; V was cut back by 0 bases and J by 7 bases. CDR1 and CDR2 (germline): KGHSH, LQKENI. The CDR3 loop spans 16 amino acids. The chain's CDR3 is CASSPPGLAGGHTQYF. The CDR3 region has the DNA TGTGCCAGCTCACCACCGGGTCTAGCGGGGGGGCATACGCAGTATTTT.

This sequence joins TRBV7-2 and TRBJ2-2, with TRBD1 matching over 7 bases. The germline V gene encodes CDR1 SGHTA and CDR2 FQGNSA. V gave up 5 bases and J gave up 4 bases; unmatched junction bases: 10. The CDR3 runs to 16 residues. As DNA, the CDR3 is TGTGCCAGCAGCCCCGTTTTGACAGGGCGCACCGGGGAGCTGTTTTTT. It encodes CASSPVLTGRTGELFF.

The V gene is TRBV4-1, the J gene TRBJ2-7; 8 bases match TRBD1. The CDR3 totals 15 residues. The V segment lost 0 bases and the J segment 6 bases; nucleotides outside the gene matches: 7. In germline, CDR1 is MGHRA, CDR2 YSYEKL. In DNA form, the CDR3 reads TGCGCCAGCAGCCAAGATCACAGGGGGGCGGCCGAGCAGTACTTC. Its translation is CASSQDHRGAAEQYF.

This chain links TRBV6-5 with TRBJ2-1; D is uncertain. The CDR3 totals 12 residues. Between the trimmed V and J ends, which lost 0 bases and 8 bases, there was a span of 5 bases. The V gene's germline CDR1 is MNHEY and CDR2 SVGAGI. The CDR3 DNA is TGTGCCAGCAGTTACTCCCAGGATGAGCAGTTCTTC. Its translation: CASSYSQDEQFF.

The rearrangement links TRBV5-1 to TRBJ2-3; no reliable D call. Germline CDR1 is SGHRS and CDR2 is YFSETQ. V shed 0 bases and J shed 0 bases, with 8 bases lying between them. The CDR3 totals 15 residues. This CDR3 reads CASSLATPSTDTQYF. CDR3 coding DNA: TGCGCCAGCAGCTTGGCGACACCGAGCACAGATACGCAGTATTTT. Variable domain in full (rest from reference TRBV5-1 and TRBJ2-3): KAGVTQTPRYLIKTRGQQVTLSCSPISGHRSVSWYQQTPGQGLQFLFEYFSETQRNKGNFPGRFSGRQFSNSRSEMNVSTLELGDSALYLCASSLATPSTDTQYFGPGTRLTVL.